A single sample is the source of the 13 T cell receptor beta chains below, sequenced in a study of blood T cells in healthy people across ages. Using a J-beta primer mix together with a sample-barcoded 5' primer, a second PCR was run for 7 to 11 cycles. TCRdb passed the 5' RACE reads through MiXCR, listing each CDR3 protein once. The sample shows 890,000 or so distinct CDR3 sequences, less than 80% of them seen only once. Sequencing was performed on blood. These receptors were collected from a man younger than 40 in good health.

This sequence joins TRBV7-2 and TRBJ2-1; possible D gene TRBD2, 5 bases. The CDR3 has 13 amino acids. In germline, CDR1 is SGHTA, CDR2 FQGNSA. Trimming stripped 5 bases from V and 8 bases from J, with 13 bases between. The CDR3 reads CASSRLSAHEQFF. The CDR3 DNA reads TGTGCCAGCAGCCGCCTTAGCGCTCATGAGCAGTTCTTC.

Concerning this clonotype itself: It is likely a read error, because the conserved phenylalanine at the end of the CDR3 is missing. The chain is built from TRBV3-1 and TRBJ2-7; 9 bases line up with TRBD1. After removal of 4 bases from V and 0 bases from J, the junction contained 4 bases not matched to a gene. Germline V gene lookup returns CDR1 LGHDT and CDR2 YNNKEL (reference sequence). The CDR3 has 15 residues. The CDR3 spells CASSLSGQGSYEQYS. For the CDR3, the DNA is TGTGCCAGCAGCCTCTCGGGACAGGGCTCCTACGAGCAGTACTCC.

The rearrangement uses TRBV11-2 and TRBJ1-1; the match to TRBD1 covers 7 bases. V lost 10 bases and J lost 3; bases outside the gene matches: 11. CDR1 is SGHAT and CDR2 is FQNNGV in the germline V gene. The CDR3 sequence is 14 residues long. The CDR3 region is CATSQGGQYTEAFF. The CDR3 nucleotides are TGTGCCACCTCCCAGGGGGGACAGTACACTGAAGCTTTCTTT.

The rearrangement joins TRBV6-5 to TRBJ1-3; D not resolved. The CDR3 length is 12 residues. The V end lost 6 bases, the J end lost 1 base, and 4 bases lay between the germline ends. Germline V gives CDR1 MNHEY, CDR2 SVGAGI. CDR3 in DNA: TGTGCCAGCAGGTCTTCTGGAAACACCATATATTTT. Translation gives CASRSSGNTIYF.

V usage is TRBV6-6 and J usage is TRBJ2-4, with D uncertain. The better agreement between TRBJ2-7 and the DNA end casts doubt on the J call. The germline V gene has CDR1 MNHNY and CDR2 SVGAGI (reference sequence). CDR3 length equals 11 residues. CDR3 nucleotide sequence: TGTGCCAGCAGACCAACGGCCGAGCAGTACTTC. Translating gives CASRPTAEQYF.

The genes are TRBV10-3 and TRBJ1-6; D possibly corresponds to TRBD1 (5 bases). The CDR3 length is 13 residues. Per germline, CDR1 ENHRY and CDR2 SYGVKD. The V gene lost 5 bases and the J gene lost 10 bases, with 12 bases spanning the gap. The DNA of the CDR3 is TGTGCCATCAGTCAGGGCGAAGGATCACCCCTCCACTTT. Translated: CAISQGEGSPLHF.

A single count supports this clonotype. The rearrangement joins TRBV6-6 to TRBJ2-5, with 10 positions matching TRBD2. The CDR3 is 17 amino acids. The V gene's germline CDR1 is MNHNY and CDR2 SVGAGI (reference sequence). The V and J ends lost 0 bases and 2 bases, in that order; junction bases with no gene match: 6. CDR3 bases: TGTGCCAGCAGTTACTCTATCCTAGCGGGGGATCAAGAGACCCAGTACTTC. Protein sequence: CASSYSILAGDQETQYF.

This clonotype was detected a few times. This chain joins TRBV6-2 or TRBV6-3 and TRBJ2-6, with D tentatively TRBD1 (5 bases). The ends were cut back, 7 bases at V and 3 bases at J, with 16 bases in the middle. The germline gives CDR1 MNHEY, CDR2 SVGEGT. CDR3 size: 16 residues. The DNA for the CDR3 is TGTGCCAGCATCGACCCGGGCAGGGTTGGGGCCAACGTCCTGACTTTC. Its translation is CASIDPGRVGANVLTF.

This clonotype appeared a single time. This chain uses TRBV6-1 with TRBJ2-1, with 7 bases fitting TRBD2. This CDR3 has 17 residues. Germline trimming cut 6 bases from V and 7 bases from J; bases unmatched to any gene: 18. The germline CDR1 and CDR2 sequences are MNHNS and SASEGT. Written as DNA, the CDR3 is TGTGCCAGCAGCGAGGAGGATTTCTCCTCCGGGGGGAATGAGCAGTTCTTC. This gives the protein CASSEEDFSSGGNEQFF.

A remark on this clonotype: Mismatch with germline at one junction end may stem from a read error. This chain links TRBV12-3 or TRBV12-4 with TRBJ2-7; D uncertain. The CDR3 has 12 residues. The DNA of the CDR3 is TGTGCCAGCAGTCCAGCCTTCTACGAGCAGTGCTTC. Translated, it gives CASSPAFYEQCF.

This clonotype was observed a few times. The chain employs TRBV27 and TRBJ2-1, with D possibly matching TRBD1 (6 bases). The CDR3 spans 14 residues. Germline-derived CDR1 and CDR2 are MNHEY and SMNVEV (reference sequence). Deletions cut 2 bases from V and 5 bases from J, with 10 bases between. The CDR3 DNA is TGTGCCAGCAGTTTACAGGGGCGGCACAATGAGCAGTTCTTC. This encodes CASSLQGRHNEQFF.

The V call is TRBV6-2 or TRBV6-3, the J call TRBJ2-1, with D maybe TRBD2 (7 bases). The V gene lost 7 bases and the J gene lost 7 bases, with 23 bases spanning the gap. Germline V gene data show CDR1 as MNHEY and CDR2 as SVGEGT. The CDR3 runs 16 residues. CDR3 nucleotides: TGTGCCAGCACCGAACAAGGGGGGGCACCGGGGAATGAGCAGTTCTTC. This sequence encodes CASTEQGGAPGNEQFF.

The chain links TRBV7-3 to TRBJ2-3; 9 positions match TRBD2. This CDR3 has 19 residues. Germline values: CDR1 SGHTA, CDR2 FQGTGA. V was pared by 5 bases and J by 0 bases, with 15 bases of the junction left unmatched. This CDR3 reads CASSPLALAGAHSTDTQYF. The DNA for the CDR3 is TGTGCCAGCAGCCCCTTGGCCTTAGCGGGGGCCCATAGCACAGATACGCAGTATTTT. The whole variable domain, filled in from reference TRBV7-3 and TRBJ2-3, reads GAGVSQTPSNKVTEKGKYVELRCDPISGHTALYWYRQSLGQGPEFLIYFQGTGAADDSGLPNDRFFAVRPEGSVSTLKIQRTERGDSAVYLCASSPLALAGAHSTDTQYFGPGTRLTVL.